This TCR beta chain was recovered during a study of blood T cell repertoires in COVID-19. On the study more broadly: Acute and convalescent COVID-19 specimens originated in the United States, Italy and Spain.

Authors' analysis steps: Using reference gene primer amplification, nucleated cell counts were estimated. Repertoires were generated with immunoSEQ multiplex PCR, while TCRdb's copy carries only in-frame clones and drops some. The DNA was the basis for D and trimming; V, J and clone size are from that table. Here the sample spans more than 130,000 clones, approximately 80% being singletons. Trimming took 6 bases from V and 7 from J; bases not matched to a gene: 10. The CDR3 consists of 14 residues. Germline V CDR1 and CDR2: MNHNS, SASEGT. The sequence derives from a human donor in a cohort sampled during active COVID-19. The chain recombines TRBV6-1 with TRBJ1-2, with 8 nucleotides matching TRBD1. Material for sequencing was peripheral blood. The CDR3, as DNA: TGTGCCAGCAGAACCACAGGGGGATCAAGTGGCTACACCTTC. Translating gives CASRTTGGSSGYTF.